The 5 T cell receptor beta chains below were found in one sample sequenced in a study of blood T cells in healthy people across ages. Then a second PCR, running roughly 7 to 11 cycles, was carried out with a sample-barcoded 5' primer and a J-beta primer mix. TCRdb reanalysed the 5' RACE reads using MiXCR and keeps one entry per CDR3 protein. This table has around 600,000 distinct CDR3 sequences, about 45% appearing once. The sequencing sample was made of blood. Receptors originate from a man aged 80 or over in good health.

The V gene is TRBV7-2, the J gene TRBJ2-1; no firm D call. Trimming pared 8 bases from V and 4 bases from J, leaving 15 bases between. This CDR3 has 14 residues. CDR1 is SGHTA, CDR2 FQGNSA, per germline. This CDR3 is CASGYEASYNEQFF. The CDR3 DNA reads as TGTGCCAGCGGGTACGAGGCTTCTTACAATGAGCAGTTCTTC.

The J gene is TRBJ2-3, the V gene TRBV20-1; D may correspond to TRBD1 or TRBD2 (5 bases each). The ends were cut back, 0 bases at V and 2 bases at J, with 12 bases in the middle. CDR3 length: 15 residues. Germline CDR1 DFQATT, CDR2 SNEGSKA (reference sequence). CDR3 coding DNA: TGCAGTGCTAGAGAACCGGGACGGGACACAGATACGCAGTATTTT. Translating it yields CSAREPGRDTDTQYF.

V and J are TRBV11-1 and TRBJ2-1; TRBD2 aligns across 11 bases. In germline, CDR1 is SGHAT, CDR2 FQDESV (reference sequence). The V segment lost 2 bases and the J segment 8 bases; nucleotides outside the gene matches: 5. The CDR3 covers 15 residues. The CDR3 DNA reads as TGTGCCAGCAGCTTAAGGGTAGCGGGAGGGCATGAGCAGTTCTTC. This encodes CASSLRVAGGHEQFF.

This clonotype was seen repeatedly, ten times or more. The rearrangement joins TRBV7-2 to TRBJ2-1; 9 nucleotides agree with TRBD2. Looked up from germline, CDR1 is SGHTA and CDR2 is FQGNSA. The CDR3 runs 14 residues. V gave up 4 bases and J gave up 10 bases; unmatched junction bases: 8. The CDR3 DNA reads as TGTGCCAGCAGCTCGGGGGTCCTAGCGGGAGAGCAGTTCTTC. It codes for CASSSGVLAGEQFF.

The chain carries TRBV20-1 and TRBJ2-1, with D tentatively TRBD1 (6 bases). The V and J ends lost 2 bases and 6 bases respectively, with 11 bases between them. The germline V gene has CDR1 DFQATT and CDR2 SNEGSKA (reference sequence). The CDR3 sequence is 13 residues long. CDR3 residues: CSARKGETNEQFF. The CDR3 coding sequence is TGCAGTGCTAGAAAGGGGGAGACCAATGAGCAGTTCTTC.